The 23 T cell receptor beta chains reported below all come from one sample, sequenced in a study of T cell responses to AZD1222 COVID-19 vaccine. Method: immunoSEQ multiplex PCR; TCRdb's copy keeps in-frame clones and lacks some. The sample contains more than 150,000 clones, 75% to 95% of which appear only once. The sample in question was peripheral blood, obtained on day 0 of AZD1222 vaccination. These TCRs come from an adult in good health.

The J gene is TRBJ1-3, the V gene TRBV29-1; unclear D gene. The germline V and J ends were trimmed by 4 bases and 4 bases, with 8 bases remaining between them. Germline-derived CDR1 and CDR2 are SQVTM and ANQGSEA. CDR3 length: 12 residues. DNA for the CDR3: TGCAGCGTTGTGTCTGGGGGAAACACCATATATTTT. It translates to CSVVSGGNTIYF.

J is TRBJ1-2 and V is TRBV12-3 or TRBV12-4; tentative D call: TRBD1 (5 bases). This CDR3 spans 11 amino acids. V shed 3 bases and J shed 8 bases, with 7 bases lying between them. The CDR3 nucleotides read TGTGCCAGCAGTTTGGAGGGGGGCTACACCTTC. Translation gives CASSLEGGYTF.

Here the CDR3 reads CASSPLRGSDTEAFF. DNA of the CDR3: TGTGCCAGCTCACCGCTACGGGGGTCGGACACTGAAGCTTTCTTT. The V call is TRBV18, the J call TRBJ1-1; a possible D gene is TRBD1 (5 bases). V lost 3 bases and J 3 bases, leaving 14 bases between the germline ends. The CDR3 consists of 15 residues. CDR1 is KGHSH, CDR2 LQKENI, per germline.

This clone was recorded once. Other nucleotide sequences in the sample specify the same CDR3. The chain recombines TRBV24-1 with TRBJ2-7; 9 nucleotides agree with TRBD1. CDR3 length: 15 amino acids. Trimming at V came to 4 bases and at J to 0 bases, leaving 3 bases not matched to a gene. Per the germline V gene, CDR1 is KGHDR and CDR2 is SFDVKD. The CDR3 region is CATSDPGQGSYEQYF. The CDR3 DNA reads as TGTGCCACCAGTGACCCGGGACAGGGCTCCTACGAGCAGTACTTC.

The chain has TRBV27 and TRBJ1-5, with 10 bases lining up with TRBD1. Germline V gene lookup returns CDR1 MNHEY and CDR2 SMNVEV (reference sequence). With V trimmed by 6 bases and J by 4 bases, 6 bases remained unmatched. This CDR3 contains 15 residues. DNA of the CDR3: TGTGCCAGCAGCCAAAGACAGGGGGCGAATCAGCCCCAGCATTTT. Translation: CASSQRQGANQPQHF.

The chain couples TRBV7-3 to TRBJ2-5; tentative D call: TRBD2 (6 bases). V dropped 2 bases and J dropped 3 bases, with 13 bases sitting between them. Germline-derived CDR1 and CDR2 are SGHTA and FQGTGA. The CDR3 totals 15 residues. The CDR3 region has the DNA TGTGCCAGCAGCTTAGGCGGGACGGCCAAAGAGACCCAGTACTTC. It is translated as CASSLGGTAKETQYF.

This chain's CDR3 is CASTTAPVNSYEQYF. In nucleotides, the CDR3 is TGTGCCAGCACCACCGCTCCTGTAAACTCCTACGAGCAGTACTTC. The J gene is TRBJ2-7, the V gene TRBV28; D is ambiguous. Germline V gene data show CDR1 as MDHEN and CDR2 as SYDVKM. Trimming left V 7 bases short and J 0 bases short, with 16 bases between. The CDR3 contains 15 residues.

The chain is built from TRBV9 and TRBJ1-2; possible D gene TRBD1, 5 bases. The CDR3 is made up of 15 amino acids. CDR1 SGDLS and CDR2 YYNGEE come from the germline V gene. The V and J ends lost 0 bases and 4 bases respectively, with 13 bases between them. This chain's CDR3 is CASSVGGVTGYGYTF. The CDR3 region has the DNA TGTGCCAGCAGCGTAGGGGGGGTTACAGGCTATGGCTACACCTTC.

The CDR3 DNA reads TGTGCCAGCAGTTTAAGCCGGGGAACTGGCTACACCTTC. This translates into CASSLSRGTGYTF. The chain recombines TRBV28 with TRBJ1-2; D remains unclear. Germline lookup yields CDR1 MDHEN and CDR2 SYDVKM. This CDR3 spans 13 amino acids. Trimming shortened V by 2 bases and J by 7 bases, and 11 bases separated the two germline ends.

This clone was observed a handful of times. This chain uses TRBV6-5 with TRBJ1-2; 9 nucleotides align to TRBD1. The CDR3 extends over 15 amino acids. Germline trimming cut 3 bases from V and 6 bases from J; bases unmatched to any gene: 8. From germline, CDR1 is MNHEY and CDR2 SVGAGI. Written as DNA, the CDR3 is TGTGCCAGCAGTTATGAATACAGGGGGCAAAATGGCTACACCTTC. Translated, it gives CASSYEYRGQNGYTF.

This clone came up a few times. The CDR3 region is CASSQETGTSYEQYF. The CDR3 DNA sequence: TGTGCCAGCAGCCAAGAAACCGGGACATCATACGAGCAGTACTTC. V usage is TRBV4-2 and J usage is TRBJ2-7; D is perhaps TRBD1 (6 bases). The V end lost 0 bases, the J end lost 4 bases, and 13 bases lay between the germline ends. Germline CDR1 reads LGHNA; CDR2 reads YNFKEQ. CDR3 length equals 15 residues.

The chain employs TRBV7-2 and TRBJ1-3; 8 bases fit TRBD1. The CDR3 sequence is 15 residues long. V dropped 1 base and J dropped 4; count of bases not matched to a gene: 3. CDR1 and CDR2 (germline): SGHTA, FQGNSA. This CDR3 reads CASSLGTGKGNTIYF. Here the CDR3 DNA reads TGTGCCAGCAGCTTAGGGACAGGGAAAGGAAACACCATATATTTT.

The V call is TRBV28, the J call TRBJ1-4; D ambiguous. CDR3 size: 13 residues. Germline CDR1 is MDHEN and CDR2 is SYDVKM. V was trimmed by 7 bases and J by 4 bases, leaving 10 bases between them. The CDR3 loop reads CASTPEVNEKLFF. CDR3 sequence (DNA): TGTGCCAGCACCCCAGAGGTTAATGAAAAACTGTTTTTT.

This chain links TRBV4-1 with TRBJ2-7, with 8 nucleotides matching TRBD1. The ends lost 2 bases at V and 3 bases at J; junction bases unmatched: 3. Per the germline V gene, CDR1 is MGHRA and CDR2 is YSYEKL. This CDR3 comprises 14 residues. CDR3 in amino acids: CASSQTGGSYEQYF. DNA for the CDR3: TGCGCCAGCAGCCAAACAGGGGGTAGCTACGAGCAGTACTTC.

This clone showed up just a few times. The V call is TRBV4-2, the J call TRBJ1-6, with 8 nucleotides matching TRBD1. This CDR3 region has 17 residues. Germline V gene lookup returns CDR1 LGHNA and CDR2 YNFKEQ. V gave up 0 bases and J gave up 7 bases; unmatched junction bases: 8. DNA of the CDR3: TGTGCCAGCAGCCAAGATCGATCGGACAGGGTCAATTCACCCCTCCACTTT. Protein: CASSQDRSDRVNSPLHF.

This chain links TRBV29-1 with TRBJ2-7, with D possibly being TRBD1 (5 bases). V dropped 5 bases and J dropped 3 bases, with 8 bases sitting between them. This CDR3 has 11 residues. Germline CDR1 reads SQVTM; CDR2 reads ANQGSEA. The CDR3 DNA reads TGCAGCGTTCAGGGTAACTACGAGCAGTACTTC. Encoded protein: CSVQGNYEQYF.

The chain links TRBV7-9 to TRBJ1-2; D not certain. From germline, CDR1 is SEHNR and CDR2 FQNEAQ (reference sequence). V dropped 1 base and J dropped 1 base, with 7 bases sitting between them. CDR3 size: 14 residues. This chain's CDR3 is CASSLGFNNYGYTF. The CDR3 coding sequence is TGTGCCAGCAGCTTAGGTTTCAATAACTATGGCTACACCTTC. The variable domain in full, with the rest retrieved from reference TRBV7-9 and TRBJ1-2, is DTGVSQNPRHKITKRGQNVTFRCDPISEHNRLYWYRQTLGQGPEFLTYFQNEAQLEKSRLLSDRFSAERPKGSFSTLEIQRTEQGDSAMYLCASSLGFNNYGYTFGSGTRLTVV.

The chain recombines TRBV11-2 with TRBJ2-3; tentatively, D is TRBD2 (6 bases). The CDR3 spans 16 residues. Trimming pared 0 bases from V and 2 bases from J, leaving 12 bases between. CDR1 is SGHAT and CDR2 is FQNNGV in the germline V gene. In DNA, the CDR3 is TGTGCCAGCAGCTTAGATCTCGGCGGGAACACAGATACGCAGTATTTT. Protein sequence: CASSLDLGGNTDTQYF.

The rearrangement joins TRBV27 to TRBJ2-2; tentative D call: TRBD2 (5 bases). The CDR3 is 15 residues long. Germline V gene sequence: CDR1 MNHEY, CDR2 SMNVEV (reference sequence). Trimming removed 3 bases from V and 7 bases from J, with 15 bases in between. The DNA of the CDR3 is TGTGCCAGCAGTTTGCTACAGAGGGTCCACGGGGAGCTGTTTTTT. Translation: CASSLLQRVHGELFF.

The CDR3 reads CASSLAGLSGNTIYF. The DNA of the CDR3 is TGCGCCAGCAGCTTGGCAGGTCTCTCTGGAAACACCATATATTTT. V gene TRBV5-1 combines with J gene TRBJ1-3; D is unclear. From germline, CDR1 is SGHRS and CDR2 YFSETQ. The V and J ends lost 0 bases and 0 bases respectively, with 7 bases between them. CDR3 length: 15 residues.

This chain connects TRBV19 to TRBJ1-1, with D hard to call. The V end was cut by 0 bases, the J end by 0 bases, with 2 bases between. CDR3 length equals 13 residues. From germline, CDR1 is LNHDA and CDR2 SQIVND (reference sequence). As DNA, the CDR3 is TGTGCCAGTAGTATAGACTTGAACACTGAAGCTTTCTTT. Its translation: CASSIDLNTEAFF.

This clone was seen only once. This chain connects TRBV7-6 to TRBJ2-2; the D gene could be TRBD1 or TRBD2 (5 bases each). CDR3 size: 14 residues. Trimming took 3 bases from V and 7 from J, leaving 12 bases between them. Germline V CDR1 and CDR2: SGHVS, FNYEAQ. The chain's CDR3 is CASSLTGGGGELFF. The CDR3 DNA follows: TGTGCCAGCAGCTTGACCGGTGGGGGCGGGGAGCTGTTTTTT.

The V call is TRBV3-1 (or the pseudogene TRBV3-2), the J call TRBJ1-1; D gene unclear. V was clipped by 3 bases and J by 3 bases, with 11 bases between them. The CDR3 sequence is 14 residues long. Germline CDR1 LGHDT, CDR2 YNNKEL (reference sequence). The CDR3, as DNA: TGTGCCAGCAGCCATGAGGGTAGGGACACTGAAGCTTTCTTT. Translating gives CASSHEGRDTEAFF.